This T cell receptor beta chain was found in a study of shared clonotypes between healthy human individuals. Study-wide points: In a handful of donors, around 5.5% of naive CD4 clonotypes appeared in common.

The deep-level immunoSEQ assay was used. Clones were read by immunoSEQ multiplex PCR, and TCRdb kept only the in-frame ones, dropping some. Of about a million clones detected, 70% to 85% appear once; the ten largest clones hold approximately 1.5%. Germline CDR1 is SGHRS and CDR2 is YFSETQ. The CDR3 contains 13 residues. Trimming pared 2 bases from V and 6 bases from J, leaving 10 bases between. For this clone: Its cognate antigen is unknown.

Sequenced input: memory CD4+ T cells sorted from blood. This sample's subset: CD45RA-negative fraction. The chain links TRBV5-1 to TRBJ2-3; D is possibly TRBD2 (5 bases). This TCR came from a man aged 18 to 30 in good health. For the CDR3, the DNA is TGCGCCAGCAGCTTTATCAGCGGTGATACGCAGTATTTT. This gives the protein CASSFISGDTQYF.